Described below is a single T cell receptor beta chain sequence and its context. The data were taken from a study of blood T cells in healthy people across ages. Germline-derived CDR1 and CDR2 are SGHRS and YFSETQ. The CDR3 loop spans 16 amino acids. Losses at the gene ends were 0 bases for V and 4 bases for J; bases not matched to a gene: 4. Next came a second PCR, run for about 7 to 12 cycles, which used a sample-barcoded 5' primer along with a J-beta primer mix. TCRdb independently ran MiXCR on the 5' RACE reads; one entry per CDR3 protein. The repertoire has about 1.8 million distinct CDR3 sequences, about 49% of them found once; the top ten carry over 2%.

The rearrangement uses TRBV5-1 and TRBJ2-1, with TRBD2 identical over 10 bases. The origin of this receptor is a woman in her thirties or forties in good health. Sequencing input: blood. CDR3 sequence: CASSLVTSGAYNEQFF. The CDR3 coding sequence is TGCGCCAGCAGCTTGGTAACTAGCGGGGCTTACAATGAGCAGTTCTTC.